One sample yielded the 31 T cell receptor beta chains listed below, sequenced in a study of blood T cells in healthy people across ages. The second PCR ran 7 to 11 cycles with a sample-barcoded 5' primer and J-beta primers. From the 5' RACE reads, TCRdb called clonotypes with MiXCR, one entry per CDR3 protein. This sample has over 950,000 distinct CDR3 sequences; approximately 50% occur once, and the top ten carry about 22%. Sequencing input: blood. These receptors originate from a woman aged 55-75 years in good health.

Concerning this clonotype itself: The conserved final phenylalanine or tryptophan is absent from the CDR3, which likely points to a read error. This sequence joins TRBV5-1 and TRBJ2-4; 8 nucleotides align to TRBD1. The tail of the sequence fits TRBJ2-7 better, so the J call may be wrong. Germline-derived CDR1 and CDR2 are SGHRS and YFSETQ. This CDR3 has 14 amino acids. The chain's CDR3 is CASSFIAGGNEQYY. In DNA, the CDR3 is TGCGCCAGCAGCTTTATTGCAGGGGGCAACGAGCAGTACTAC.

This clonotype was detected only a few times. The chain uses TRBV5-1 and TRBJ2-5; no clear D gene. V was pared by 4 bases and J by 5 bases, with 12 bases between. Germline V gene lookup returns CDR1 SGHRS and CDR2 YFSETQ. This CDR3 has 13 residues. The CDR3 reads CASSKASRETQYF. The CDR3 DNA sequence: TGCGCCAGCAGCAAGGCGAGCCGGGAGACCCAGTACTTC.

This clonotype has a single count. The chain has TRBV20-1 and TRBJ1-2; D is unresolved. CDR1 is DFQATT, CDR2 SNEGSKA, per germline (reference sequence). V was trimmed by 1 base and J by 4 bases, leaving 10 bases between them. The length of the CDR3 is 13 residues. The CDR3 coding sequence is TGCAGTGCTAGAGGATTGGTTGGCTATGGCTACACCTTC. Its protein product is CSARGLVGYGYTF.

This chain joins TRBV11-2 and TRBJ2-5; TRBD1 might be the D (6 bases). Trimming cost V 1 base and J 3 bases, with 15 bases left between them. The germline V gene encodes CDR1 SGHAT and CDR2 FQNNGV. This CDR3 spans 16 amino acids. The CDR3 region is CASSLASSRGEETQYF. The CDR3 nucleotides are TGTGCCAGCAGCTTAGCTTCCAGCAGGGGTGAAGAGACCCAGTACTTC. Full variable domain (outside the CDR3, taken from reference TRBV11-2 and TRBJ2-5): EAGVAQSPRYKIIEKRQSVAFWCNPISGHATLYWYQQILGQGPKLLIQFQNNGVVDDSQLPKDRFSAERLKGVDSTLKIQPAKLEDSAVYLCASSLASSRGEETQYFGPGTRLLVL.

This rearrangement joins TRBV6-5 to TRBJ2-7; either TRBD1 or TRBD2 may fit D (5 bases each). The ends were cut back, 6 bases at V and 3 bases at J, with 12 bases in the middle. Germline lookup yields CDR1 MNHEY and CDR2 SVGAGI. The CDR3 sequence is 13 residues long. In DNA, the CDR3 is TGTGCCAGCAGCCGGGGCTCATACTACGAGCAGTACTTC. Translated: CASSRGSYYEQYF.

This chain uses TRBV20-1 with TRBJ2-7; 13 positions agree with TRBD2. CDR3 length: 14 amino acids. The germline V gene has CDR1 DFQATT and CDR2 SNEGSKA (reference sequence). Trimming removed 5 bases from V and 4 bases from J; junction bases left unmatched: 5. In DNA form, the CDR3 reads TGCAGTGCTGGACTAGCGGGAGAGAGGTACGAGCAGTACTTC. This encodes CSAGLAGERYEQYF.

The chain couples TRBV4-2 to TRBJ1-4; D is uncertain. The CDR3 runs 17 residues. The V end was cut by 1 base, the J end by 1 base, with 13 bases between. The germline gives CDR1 LGHNA, CDR2 YNFKEQ. The CDR3 is CASSQGDSWETNEKLFF. Here the CDR3 DNA reads TGTGCCAGCAGCCAAGGTGACTCCTGGGAAACTAATGAAAAACTGTTTTTT.

This clonotype turned up a few times. The chain carries TRBV19 and TRBJ2-5; 8 bases match TRBD2. Germline loops: CDR1 LNHDA, CDR2 SQIVND (reference sequence). The CDR3 is 15 residues long. The V segment lost 6 bases and the J segment 0 bases; nucleotides outside the gene matches: 6. DNA of the CDR3: TGTGCCAGTAGGGCGGGAGGACCGTACCAAGAGACCCAGTACTTC. It specifies CASRAGGPYQETQYF.

The rearrangement links TRBV19 to TRBJ2-3; the match to TRBD2 covers 7 bases. Germline-derived CDR1 and CDR2 are LNHDA and SQIVND (reference sequence). The CDR3 consists of 15 residues. V lost 7 bases, J lost 0 bases, and 7 bases stayed unmatched. CDR3 residues: CASTRSGESTDTQYF. The CDR3 DNA reads TGTGCCAGTACCAGGAGCGGGGAAAGCACAGATACGCAGTATTTT.

The rearrangement joins TRBV2 to TRBJ2-7, with D tentatively TRBD1 (5 bases). V lost 3 bases and J 4 bases, leaving 10 bases between the germline ends. The CDR3 runs to 13 residues. The V gene's germline CDR1 is SNHLY and CDR2 FYNNEI. The CDR3 coding sequence is TGTGCCAGCAGTGAGCAGGGTTGGTACGAGCAGTACTTC. Its translation is CASSEQGWYEQYF.

This clonotype showed up many times. The chain carries TRBV12-3 or TRBV12-4 and TRBJ2-4; no firm D call. Trimming left V 3 bases short and J 13 bases short, with 10 bases between. The CDR3 runs to 11 residues. The CDR3 loop reads CASSLTGGQYF. The CDR3 nucleotides are TGTGCCAGCAGTTTGACGGGTGGGCAGTACTTC.

This sequence joins TRBV28 and TRBJ2-7; the D gene is possibly TRBD2 (7 bases). Trimming took off 5 bases at V and 4 bases at J, with 18 bases between the two ends. Per the germline V gene, CDR1 is MDHEN and CDR2 is SYDVKM. This CDR3 spans 15 amino acids. The CDR3 bases are TGTGCCAGCAGTGGGGGGGGCGGGTCGAGATACGAGCAGTACTTC. This codes for CASSGGGGSRYEQYF.

This clonotype came up a few times. The chain joins TRBV7-2 to TRBJ2-1, with D possibly being TRBD2 (5 bases). V was trimmed by 2 bases and J by 3 bases, leaving 8 bases between them. Germline assignment: CDR1 SGHTA and CDR2 FQGNSA. CDR3 length equals 14 residues. This CDR3 is CASSLRENYNEQFF. The CDR3 DNA follows: TGTGCCAGCAGCTTAAGGGAGAACTACAATGAGCAGTTCTTC.

A note on this clonotype: Just one base apart from a much larger clone, this may be a read error. This chain links TRBV5-6 with TRBJ2-5; 9 bases fit TRBD1. The CDR3 extends over 14 amino acids. Germline values: CDR1 SGHDT, CDR2 YYEEEE. The CDR3: CAGRTDRGLNKQYF. The CDR3 DNA sequence: TGTGCCGGCAGAACGGACAGGGGACTTAACAAGCAGTACTTC. Supplemented by reference TRBV5-6 and TRBJ2-5, the full variable domain reads DAGVTQSPTHLIKTRGQQVTLRCSPKSGHDTVSWYQQALGQGPQFIFQYYEEEERQRGNFPDRFSGHQFPNYSSELNVNALLLGDSALYLCAGRTDRGLNKQYFGPGTRLLVL.

This clonotype was picked up a small number of times. The CDR3 region is CSVSEGAVRGQFF. In DNA, the CDR3 is TGCAGCGTTTCGGAGGGTGCGGTCCGCGGGCAGTTCTTC. The chain links TRBV29-1 to TRBJ2-1; possibly TRBD2 for D (6 bases). CDR1 is SQVTM and CDR2 is ANQGSEA in the germline V gene. This CDR3 has 13 amino acids. Between the trimmed V and J ends, which lost 5 bases and 12 bases, there was a span of 20 bases.

The genes are TRBV18 and TRBJ1-4; 8 bases fit TRBD1. The CDR3 consists of 15 residues. The trim removed 4 bases at V and 10 bases at J, leaving 11 bases unmatched. Looked up from germline, CDR1 is KGHSH and CDR2 is LQKENI. This CDR3 is CASSLVITGGGKLFF. The CDR3 DNA reads TGTGCCAGCTCACTTGTGATTACAGGGGGAGGAAAACTGTTTTTT.

V gene TRBV20-1 combines with J gene TRBJ2-7; unclear D gene. The CDR3 runs 16 residues. Germline CDR1 DFQATT, CDR2 SNEGSKA (reference sequence). The V end was cut by 0 bases, the J end by 2 bases, with 17 bases between. The DNA for the CDR3 is TGCAGTGCTAGAGATAGTCGGACCCTACTAACCTACGAGCAGTACTTC. As protein: CSARDSRTLLTYEQYF.

This clonotype occurred many times. The chain joins TRBV10-1 to TRBJ2-7; TRBD2 matches at 9 bases. The junction had 9 bases not matched to a gene; V was cut back by 4 bases and J by 5 bases. Germline CDR1 reads WNHNN; CDR2 reads SYGVQD (reference sequence). The CDR3 runs 15 residues. For the CDR3, the DNA is TGCGCCAGCAGTGGGGGACTAGCCTCGGCCCACGAGCAGTACTTC. Its translation: CASSGGLASAHEQYF.

The V and J genes are TRBV4-1 and TRBJ2-3; 8 bases fit TRBD1. The CDR3 covers 14 residues. Germline CDR1 MGHRA, CDR2 YSYEKL. The ends lost 8 bases at V and 3 bases at J; junction bases unmatched: 7. The CDR3 region has the DNA TGCGCCAGCCGCTCAGGGGGCGCAACAGATACGCAGTATTTT. It yields the protein CASRSGGATDTQYF.

The gene calls are TRBV7-3 and TRBJ1-2; D unresolved. Trimming removed 2 bases at V and 8 bases at J, with 12 bases between. The CDR3 is 13 amino acids. The V gene's germline CDR1 is SGHTA and CDR2 FQGTGA. The CDR3 spells CASSLLEGGGYTF. CDR3 DNA sequence: TGTGCCAGCAGCTTACTGGAGGGCGGCGGCTACACCTTC.

A few counts support this clonotype. The CDR3 protein is CSVSFSQETQYF. CDR3 coding DNA: TGCAGCGTCTCCTTTAGCCAAGAGACCCAGTACTTC. The genes are TRBV29-1 and TRBJ2-5, with D unresolved. The length of the CDR3 is 12 residues. Germline values: CDR1 SQVTM, CDR2 ANQGSEA. The germline V and J ends were trimmed by 6 bases and 1 base, with 9 bases remaining between them.

The table lists this clonotype with a few counts. This chain connects TRBV12-3 or TRBV12-4 to TRBJ2-7; D unresolved. The V end was cut by 5 bases, the J end by 0 bases, with 8 bases between. CDR3 length: 13 residues. The CDR3 DNA reads as TGTGCCAGCAGTAATCAATACTCCTACGAGCAGTACTTC. Translated: CASSNQYSYEQYF.

The chain links TRBV28 to TRBJ2-2; D not resolved. With 2 bases removed from V and 6 bases from J, the gap between germline ends came to 7 bases. The CDR3 runs 13 residues. Germline loops: CDR1 MDHEN, CDR2 SYDVKM. CDR3 residues: CASSLVGPGELFF. In DNA form, the CDR3 reads TGTGCCAGCAGTTTAGTAGGACCCGGGGAGCTGTTTTTT.

The rearrangement joins TRBV27 to TRBJ2-1, with D perhaps matching TRBD1 (5 bases). Germline V gene data show CDR1 as MNHEY and CDR2 as SMNVEV (reference sequence). V was cut by 7 bases and J by 4 bases, with 29 bases left in between. CDR3 length equals 19 residues. The CDR3 sequence: CASTSRLSVWGKGYNEQFF. The CDR3 region has the DNA TGTGCCAGCACCTCAAGGTTATCAGTCTGGGGCAAGGGTTACAATGAGCAGTTCTTC.

This clonotype occurred a few times. The V and J genes are TRBV6-5 and TRBJ2-1, with TRBD2 matching over 11 bases. With V trimmed by 4 bases and J by 8 bases, 7 bases remained unmatched. Germline CDR1 MNHEY, CDR2 SVGAGI. The CDR3 length is 15 residues. Written as DNA, the CDR3 is TGTGCCAGCAGTTCCCTGACTAGCGGGGATTATGAGCAGTTCTTC. This encodes CASSSLTSGDYEQFF.

The J gene is TRBJ2-7, the V gene TRBV21-1; no DNA check was done on the table's D call, TRBD1. The DNA matches TRBJ2-4 better at its end, which makes the J call doubtful. TRBV21-1 is a pseudogene. The CDR3 runs to 17 residues. CDR3 sequence (DNA): TGTGCCAGCAGCAAAGAACGCGGGACAGGGTGTTGGGTCATTCAGTACTTC. Translating gives CASSKERGTGCWVIQYF.

Ten or more counts support this clonotype. The genes are TRBV28 and TRBJ2-5; D gene ambiguous. The germline gives CDR1 MDHEN, CDR2 SYDVKM. The V end lost 3 bases, the J end lost 4 bases, and 12 bases lay between the germline ends. The CDR3 has 14 residues. This CDR3 is CASSLVARGETQYF. CDR3 DNA sequence: TGTGCCAGCAGTTTGGTGGCAAGAGGAGAGACCCAGTACTTC.

This clonotype was picked up a small number of times. The chain carries TRBV7-2 and TRBJ2-3, with 7 bases fitting TRBD2. CDR3 length: 16 amino acids. Per the germline V gene, CDR1 is SGHTA and CDR2 is FQGNSA. With 2 bases clipped from V and 7 bases from J, the junction kept 12 bases outside the gene matches. The CDR3 loop is CASSLTPAGRVNTQYF. Written as DNA, the CDR3 is TGTGCCAGCAGCTTAACACCAGCGGGAAGGGTGAATACGCAGTATTTT.

This clonotype was observed a few times. V gene TRBV29-1 combines with J gene TRBJ1-5, with no clear D. V lost 5 bases to trimming and J lost 3 bases, with 11 bases between them. The CDR3 has 13 amino acids. CDR1 is SQVTM, CDR2 ANQGSEA, per germline. The CDR3, as DNA: TGCAGCGTTAGGTACAGTCCCAATCAGCCCCAGCATTTT. It translates to CSVRYSPNQPQHF.

This clonotype has more than one count but fewer than ten. The rearrangement joins TRBV7-9 to TRBJ2-5; 9 bases line up with TRBD2. Trimming took 3 bases from V and 3 from J; bases not matched to a gene: 5. CDR1 and CDR2 from the germline V gene are SEHNR and FQNEAQ (reference sequence). The CDR3 totals 15 residues. CDR3 DNA: TGTGCCAGCAGCTTCCCGGGACTAGCCAAAGAGACCCAGTACTTC. Translated, it gives CASSFPGLAKETQYF.

The CDR3 bases are TGTGCCAGCAGCAGCGGGACTAACGGGAGAGCCACCTACGAGCAGTACTTC. Residues: CASSSGTNGRATYEQYF. The genes are TRBV5-4 and TRBJ2-7, with 7 bases identical to TRBD2. The CDR3 is made up of 17 amino acids. V shed 4 bases, J shed 2 bases, and the junction held 15 bases outside the gene matches. CDR1 and CDR2 (germline): SGHNT, YYREEE (reference sequence).